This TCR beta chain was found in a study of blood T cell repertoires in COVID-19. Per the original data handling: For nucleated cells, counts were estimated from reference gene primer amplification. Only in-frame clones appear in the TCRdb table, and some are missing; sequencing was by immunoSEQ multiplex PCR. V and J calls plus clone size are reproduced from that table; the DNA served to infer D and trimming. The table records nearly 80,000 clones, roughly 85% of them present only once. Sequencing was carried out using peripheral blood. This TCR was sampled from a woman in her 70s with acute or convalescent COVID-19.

As DNA, the CDR3 is TGCGCCAGCAGCTTAGGGACTAGCGGAACCACAGATACGCAGTATTTT. This translates into CASSLGTSGTTDTQYF. V gene TRBV5-1 combines with J gene TRBJ2-3; TRBD2 aligns across 11 bases. Germline values: CDR1 SGHRS, CDR2 YFSETQ. The J segment lost 2 bases and the V segment lost 2 bases, leaving 4 bases of the junction unmatched. The CDR3 totals 16 residues.